Following are 7 T cell receptor beta chains from one sample sequenced in a study of cytotoxic CD8 clonotypes in ibrutinib-treated CLL. The data were produced by immunoSEQ multiplex PCR, yet TCRdb's version contains in-frame clones alone and is incomplete. Among roughly 15,000 clones listed, over 70% were seen once. This sample comprised PBMCs, obtained before ibrutinib treatment. These receptor sequences come from a human donor with chronic lymphocytic leukemia.

The J gene is TRBJ1-4, the V gene TRBV11-2; weak D call: TRBD1 (5 bases). The ends were cut back, 5 bases at V and 0 bases at J, with 10 bases in the middle. This CDR3 has 15 residues. Per germline, CDR1 SGHAT and CDR2 FQNNGV. CDR3 protein: CASSLQGATNEKLFF. The CDR3 nucleotides are TGTGCCAGCAGCCTCCAGGGTGCAACTAATGAAAAACTGTTTTTT.

DNA of the CDR3: TGCGCCAGCAGCCCCTCGACGGGGCCCGATGGCTACACCTTC. It is translated as CASSPSTGPDGYTF. This chain joins TRBV5-1 and TRBJ1-2; tentative D call: TRBD1 (5 bases). Looked up from germline, CDR1 is SGHRS and CDR2 is YFSETQ. Trimming removed 4 bases from V and 6 bases from J, with 16 bases in between. CDR3 length: 14 residues.

The count of this clone is one. The genes are TRBV19 and TRBJ1-1; D remains ambiguous. The V gene lost 9 bases and the J gene lost 0 bases, with 17 bases spanning the gap. Germline CDR1 LNHDA, CDR2 SQIVND (reference sequence). CDR3 length: 15 residues. The CDR3 DNA reads as TGTGCCAGCGTGATGGGAGGTATCATGAACACTGAAGCTTTCTTT. It codes for CASVMGGIMNTEAFF.

The chain couples TRBV5-6 to TRBJ2-3; D perhaps matches TRBD1 (6 bases). Trimming shortened V by 2 bases and J by 10 bases, and 20 bases separated the two germline ends. The CDR3 has 15 residues. CDR1 is SGHDT, CDR2 YYEEEE, per germline. CDR3 sequence: CASSFGTFNPFAQYF. CDR3 coding DNA: TGTGCCAGCAGCTTTGGGACATTCAATCCTTTTGCGCAGTATTTT.

The chain joins TRBV5-1 to TRBJ2-5; 9 bases map to TRBD1. Looked up from germline, CDR1 is SGHRS and CDR2 is YFSETQ. The CDR3 sequence is 16 residues long. The V gene end was trimmed by 4 bases and the J gene end by 4 bases; junction bases not matched to a gene: 11. This CDR3 is CASSPGQGMALETQYF. CDR3 coding DNA: TGCGCCAGCAGCCCTGGACAGGGGATGGCTTTAGAGACCCAGTACTTC.

The CDR3 spells CASSFVPRDHNYGYTF. For the CDR3, the DNA is TGTGCCAGCAGCTTTGTGCCTCGGGACCACAACTATGGCTACACCTTC. The rearrangement uses TRBV7-2 and TRBJ1-2, with D possibly matching TRBD1 (5 bases). The germline V gene encodes CDR1 SGHTA and CDR2 FQGNSA. This CDR3 is 16 amino acids long. Trimming took off 3 bases at V and 2 bases at J, with 16 bases between the two ends.

This chain links TRBV7-2 with TRBJ2-2, with 10 bases matching TRBD2. CDR3 size: 16 residues. V trimming: 2 bases; J trimming: 7 bases; junction bases outside the gene matches: 7. From germline, CDR1 is SGHTA and CDR2 FQGNSA. DNA of the CDR3: TGTGCCAGCAGCTTATTTTCTAGCGGGAGTAACGGGGAGCTGTTTTTT. Protein: CASSLFSSGSNGELFF. Variable domain in full (rest from reference TRBV7-2 and TRBJ2-2): GAGVSQSPSNKVTEKGKDVELRCDPISGHTALYWYRQSLGQGLEFLIYFQGNSAPDKSGLPSDRFSAERTGGSVSTLTIQRTQQEDSAVYLCASSLFSSGSNGELFFGEGSRLTVL.